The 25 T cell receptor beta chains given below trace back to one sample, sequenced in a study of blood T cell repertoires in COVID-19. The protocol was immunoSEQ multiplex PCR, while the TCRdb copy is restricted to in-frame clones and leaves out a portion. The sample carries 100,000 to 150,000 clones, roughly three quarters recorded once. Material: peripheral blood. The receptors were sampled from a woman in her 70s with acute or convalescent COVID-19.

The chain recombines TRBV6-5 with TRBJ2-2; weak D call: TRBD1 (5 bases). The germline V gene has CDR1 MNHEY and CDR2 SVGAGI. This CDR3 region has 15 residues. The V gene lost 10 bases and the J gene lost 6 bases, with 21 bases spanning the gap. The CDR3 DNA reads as TGTGCCACCCATCAGAGACAGATCGGGTCCGGGGAGCTGTTTTTT. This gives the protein CATHQRQIGSGELFF.

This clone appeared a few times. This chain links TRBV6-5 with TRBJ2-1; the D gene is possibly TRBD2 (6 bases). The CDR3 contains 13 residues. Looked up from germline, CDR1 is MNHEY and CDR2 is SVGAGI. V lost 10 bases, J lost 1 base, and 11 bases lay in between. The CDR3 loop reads CATPGLSYNEQFF. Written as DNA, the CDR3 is TGTGCCACCCCGGGACTTTCCTACAATGAGCAGTTCTTC.

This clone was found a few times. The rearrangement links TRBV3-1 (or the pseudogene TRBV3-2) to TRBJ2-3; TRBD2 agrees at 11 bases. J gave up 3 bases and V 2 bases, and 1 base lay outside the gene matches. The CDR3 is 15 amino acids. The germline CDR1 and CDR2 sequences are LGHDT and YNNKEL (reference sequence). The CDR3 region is CASSQLAGGTDTQYF. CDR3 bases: TGTGCCAGCAGCCAACTAGCGGGGGGAACAGATACGCAGTATTTT.

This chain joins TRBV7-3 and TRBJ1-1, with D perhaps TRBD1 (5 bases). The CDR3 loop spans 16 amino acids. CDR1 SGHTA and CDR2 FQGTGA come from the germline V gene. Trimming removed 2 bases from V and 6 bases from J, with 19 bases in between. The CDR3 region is CASSLFGIQGGSEAFF. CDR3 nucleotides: TGTGCCAGCAGCTTATTCGGTATCCAGGGAGGGTCTGAAGCTTTCTTT.

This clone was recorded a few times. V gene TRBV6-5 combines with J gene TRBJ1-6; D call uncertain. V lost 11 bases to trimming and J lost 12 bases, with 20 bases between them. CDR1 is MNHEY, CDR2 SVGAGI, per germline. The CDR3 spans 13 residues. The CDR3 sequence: CAGRLRDAEPLHF. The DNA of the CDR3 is TGTGCCGGGCGGTTGAGGGATGCGGAACCCCTCCACTTT.

The chain's CDR3 is CASSRQFNYGYTF. In nucleotides, the CDR3 is TGTGCCAGCAGCCGACAGTTTAACTATGGCTACACCTTC. V and J are TRBV6-5 and TRBJ1-2; a weak D match, TRBD1 (5 bases). Germline values: CDR1 MNHEY, CDR2 SVGAGI. Trimming took off 6 bases at V and 1 base at J, with 9 bases between the two ends. This CDR3 is built from 13 residues.

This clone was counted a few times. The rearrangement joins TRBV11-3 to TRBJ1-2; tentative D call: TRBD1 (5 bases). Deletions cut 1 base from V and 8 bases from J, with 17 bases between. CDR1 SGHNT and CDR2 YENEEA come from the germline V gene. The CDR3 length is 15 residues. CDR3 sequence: CASSLAWGSRWGYTF. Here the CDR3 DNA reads TGTGCCAGCAGCTTAGCATGGGGCAGCCGCTGGGGCTACACCTTC.

CDR3 region: CASSPQTGRGGYTF. Written as DNA, the CDR3 is TGTGCCAGCAGCCCCCAGACAGGGCGTGGTGGCTACACCTTC. This chain links TRBV9 with TRBJ1-2; TRBD1 aligns across 7 bases. The CDR3 has 14 amino acids. In germline, CDR1 is SGDLS, CDR2 YYNGEE. V dropped 4 bases and J dropped 7; count of bases not matched to a gene: 10. Drawing the rest from reference TRBV9 and TRBJ1-2, the complete variable domain is DSGVTQTPKHLITATGQRVTLRCSPRSGDLSVYWYQQSLDQGLQFLIQYYNGEERAKGNILERFSAQQFPDLHSELNLSSLELGDSALYFCASSPQTGRGGYTFGSGTRLTVV.

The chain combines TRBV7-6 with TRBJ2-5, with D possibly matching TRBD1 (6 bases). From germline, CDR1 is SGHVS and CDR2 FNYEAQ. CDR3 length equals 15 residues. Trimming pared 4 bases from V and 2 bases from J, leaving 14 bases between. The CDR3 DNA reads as TGTGCCAGCAGCTCTACAGGGAAAGGACAAGAGACCCAGTACTTC. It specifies CASSSTGKGQETQYF.

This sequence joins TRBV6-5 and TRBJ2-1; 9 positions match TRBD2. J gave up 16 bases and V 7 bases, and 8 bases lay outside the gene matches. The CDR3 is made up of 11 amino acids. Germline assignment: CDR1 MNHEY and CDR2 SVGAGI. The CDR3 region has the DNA TGTGCCAGCATTGGCGGGAGGGGGAGATTCTTC. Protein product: CASIGGRGRFF.

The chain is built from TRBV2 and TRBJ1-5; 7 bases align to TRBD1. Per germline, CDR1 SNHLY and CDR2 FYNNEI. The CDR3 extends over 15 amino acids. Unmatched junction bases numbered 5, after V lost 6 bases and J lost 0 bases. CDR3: CASSAGTDSNQPQHF. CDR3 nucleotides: TGTGCCAGCAGCGCCGGGACAGATAGCAATCAGCCCCAGCATTTT.

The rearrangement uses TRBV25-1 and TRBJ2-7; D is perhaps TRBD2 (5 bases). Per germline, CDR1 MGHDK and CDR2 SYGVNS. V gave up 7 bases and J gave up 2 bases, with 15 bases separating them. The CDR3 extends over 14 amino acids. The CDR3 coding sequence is TGTGCCAGCAATGGCGGGTGGCTAACCTACGAGCAGTACTTC. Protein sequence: CASNGGWLTYEQYF.

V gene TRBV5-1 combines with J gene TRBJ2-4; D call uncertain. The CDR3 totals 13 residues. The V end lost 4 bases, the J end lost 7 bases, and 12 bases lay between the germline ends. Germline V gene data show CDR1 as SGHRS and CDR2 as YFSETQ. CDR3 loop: CASSVNGGNIQYF. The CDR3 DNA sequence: TGCGCCAGCAGCGTCAACGGTGGTAACATTCAGTACTTC. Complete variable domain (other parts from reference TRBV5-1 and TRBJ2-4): KAGVTQTPRYLIKTRGQQVTLSCSPISGHRSVSWYQQTPGQGLQFLFEYFSETQRNKGNFPGRFSGRQFSNSRSEMNVSTLELGDSALYLCASSVNGGNIQYFGAGTRLSVL.

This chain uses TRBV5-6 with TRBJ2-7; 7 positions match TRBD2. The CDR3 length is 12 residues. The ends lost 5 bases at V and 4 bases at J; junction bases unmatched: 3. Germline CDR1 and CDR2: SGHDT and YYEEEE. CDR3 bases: TGTGCCAGCAGTCCGGGGGGATACGAGCAGTACTTC. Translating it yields CASSPGGYEQYF.

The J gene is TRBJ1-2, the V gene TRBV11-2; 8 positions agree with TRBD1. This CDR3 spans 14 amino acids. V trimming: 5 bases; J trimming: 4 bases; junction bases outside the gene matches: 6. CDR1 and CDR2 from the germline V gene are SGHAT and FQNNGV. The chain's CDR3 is CASSPPGQGYGYTF. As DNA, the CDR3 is TGTGCCAGCAGCCCACCAGGACAGGGCTATGGCTACACCTTC.

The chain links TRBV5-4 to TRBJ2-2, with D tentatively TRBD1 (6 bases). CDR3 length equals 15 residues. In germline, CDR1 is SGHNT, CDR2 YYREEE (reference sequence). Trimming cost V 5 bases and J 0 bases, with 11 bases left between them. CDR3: CASSFDRTNTGELFF. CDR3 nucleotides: TGTGCCAGCAGTTTCGACAGGACGAACACCGGGGAGCTGTTTTTT. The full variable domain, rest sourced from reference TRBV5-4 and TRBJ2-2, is ETGVTQSPTHLIKTRGQQVTLRCSSQSGHNTVSWYQQALGQGPQFIFQYYREEENGRGNFPPRFSGLQFPNYSSELNVNALELDDSALYLCASSFDRTNTGELFFGEGSRLTVL.

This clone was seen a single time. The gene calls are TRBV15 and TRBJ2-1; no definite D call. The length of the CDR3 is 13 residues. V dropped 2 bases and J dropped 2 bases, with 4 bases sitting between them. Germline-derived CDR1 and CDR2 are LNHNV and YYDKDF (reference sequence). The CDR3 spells CATSRTAYNEQFF. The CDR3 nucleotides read TGTGCCACCAGCAGAACGGCCTACAATGAGCAGTTCTTC.

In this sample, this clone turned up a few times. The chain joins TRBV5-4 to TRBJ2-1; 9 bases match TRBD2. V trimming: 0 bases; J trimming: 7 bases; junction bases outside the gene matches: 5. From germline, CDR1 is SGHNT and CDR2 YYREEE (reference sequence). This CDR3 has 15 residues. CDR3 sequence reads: CASSLAGLATNEQFF. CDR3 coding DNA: TGTGCCAGCAGCTTGGCAGGACTAGCGACTAATGAGCAGTTCTTC.

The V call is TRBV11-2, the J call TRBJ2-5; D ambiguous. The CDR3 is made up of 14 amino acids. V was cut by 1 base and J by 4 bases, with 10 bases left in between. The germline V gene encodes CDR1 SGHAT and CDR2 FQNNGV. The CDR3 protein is CASSLGAFRETQYF. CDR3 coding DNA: TGTGCCAGCAGCTTAGGGGCTTTTAGAGAGACCCAGTACTTC.

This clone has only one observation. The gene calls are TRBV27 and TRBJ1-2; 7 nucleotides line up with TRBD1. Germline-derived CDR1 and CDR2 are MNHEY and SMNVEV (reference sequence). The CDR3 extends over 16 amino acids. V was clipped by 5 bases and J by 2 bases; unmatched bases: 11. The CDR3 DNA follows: TGTGCCAGCAGTCCCCAACCAGGGGGTGGGAACTATGGCTACACCTTC. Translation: CASSPQPGGGNYGYTF.

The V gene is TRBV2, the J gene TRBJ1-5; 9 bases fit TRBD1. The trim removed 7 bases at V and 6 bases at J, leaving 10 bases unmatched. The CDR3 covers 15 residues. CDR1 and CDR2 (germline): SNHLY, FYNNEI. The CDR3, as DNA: TGTGCCAGCAAATCGGGGACAGGGTCCTTTCAGCCCCAGCATTTT. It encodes CASKSGTGSFQPQHF.

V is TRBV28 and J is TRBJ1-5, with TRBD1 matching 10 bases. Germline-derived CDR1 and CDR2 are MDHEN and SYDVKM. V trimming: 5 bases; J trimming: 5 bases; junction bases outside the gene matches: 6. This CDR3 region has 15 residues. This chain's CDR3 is CASSQLGTGDQPQHF. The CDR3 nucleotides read TGTGCCAGCAGTCAACTAGGGACAGGGGATCAGCCCCAGCATTTT.

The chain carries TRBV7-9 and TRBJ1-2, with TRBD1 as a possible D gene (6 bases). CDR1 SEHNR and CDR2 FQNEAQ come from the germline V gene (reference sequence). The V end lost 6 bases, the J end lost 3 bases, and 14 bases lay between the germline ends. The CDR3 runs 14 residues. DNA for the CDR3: TGTGCCAGCAGTTCCGGGACATTTGACTATGGCTACACCTTC. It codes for CASSSGTFDYGYTF.

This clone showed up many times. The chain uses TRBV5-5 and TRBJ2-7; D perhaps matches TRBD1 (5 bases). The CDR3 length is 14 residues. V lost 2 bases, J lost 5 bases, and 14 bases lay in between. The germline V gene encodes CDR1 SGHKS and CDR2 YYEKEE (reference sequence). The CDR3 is CASSLVGRRDEQYF. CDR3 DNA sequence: TGTGCCAGCAGCTTAGTAGGCCGCAGGGACGAGCAGTACTTC.

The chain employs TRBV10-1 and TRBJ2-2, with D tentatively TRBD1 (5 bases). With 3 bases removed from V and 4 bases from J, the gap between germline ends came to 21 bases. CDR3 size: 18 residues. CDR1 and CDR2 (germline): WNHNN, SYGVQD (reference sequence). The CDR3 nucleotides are TGCGCCAGCAGTGACTTCGTTGGACAAGGAGAAATCACCGGGGAGCTGTTTTTT. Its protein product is CASSDFVGQGEITGELFF.